Below, 31 T cell receptor beta chains from the same sample are listed, as sequenced in a study of blood T cell repertoires in COVID-19 (dated by TCRdb to the early 2020s). Receptors were amplified or captured by the immunoSEQ multiplex PCR assay. As stored in TCRdb, this immuneACCESS dataset retains in-frame rearrangements with V and J assigned. A fraction of the clones does not appear; measured against another copy, unresolved V genes explain less than half of the discrepancy, and the remainder lacks a known reason. Across this sample there are 71,000 or so clones, with around 83% seen only once. The top ten clones comprise about 30% of the sample. Specimen: peripheral blood. Receptors were obtained from a man in his 70s with acute or convalescent COVID-19.

The gene calls are TRBV3-1 (or the pseudogene TRBV3-2) and TRBJ1-3, with D possibly matching TRBD1 (5 bases). The CDR3 is 14 amino acids. CDR1 LGHDT and CDR2 YNNKEL come from the germline V gene (reference sequence). Between the trimmed V and J ends, which lost 3 bases and 4 bases, there was a span of 10 bases. For the CDR3, the DNA is TGTGCCAGCAGCCACGGGGGATCAGGAAACACCATATATTTT. It codes for CASSHGGSGNTIYF.

The CDR3 DNA follows: TGTGCCAGCAGCCAAGGGTGGTCAGATAGCAATCAGCCCCAGCATTTT. Amino acid sequence: CASSQGWSDSNQPQHF. This sequence joins TRBV14 and TRBJ1-5; no clear D gene. This CDR3 is 16 amino acids long. Germline-derived CDR1 and CDR2 are SGHDN and FVKESK. Trimming removed 1 base at V and 0 bases at J, with 10 bases between.

This sequence joins TRBV28 and TRBJ2-7; the match to TRBD2 covers 8 bases. The CDR3 sequence is 14 residues long. After removal of 6 bases from V and 2 bases from J, the junction contained 6 bases not matched to a gene. Germline CDR1 MDHEN, CDR2 SYDVKM. CDR3 residues: CASRRSGGTYEQYF. The CDR3 region has the DNA TGTGCCAGCAGACGAAGCGGGGGCACCTACGAGCAGTACTTC.

This clone was picked up a small number of times. This chain links TRBV4-3 with TRBJ2-1; D remains unclear. Germline V gene lookup returns CDR1 LGHNA and CDR2 YSLEER. Trimming pared 0 bases from V and 13 bases from J, leaving 10 bases between. The CDR3 consists of 12 residues. This CDR3 reads CASSQDTGPQFF. The CDR3 DNA reads as TGCGCCAGCAGCCAAGATACTGGTCCCCAGTTCTTC.

The sample holds one count of this clone. The rearrangement joins TRBV19 to TRBJ2-1, with a possible D match to TRBD1 (6 bases). Germline V gives CDR1 LNHDA, CDR2 SQIVND (reference sequence). Deletions cut 1 base from V and 9 bases from J, with 10 bases between. This CDR3 has 13 amino acids. CDR3 in DNA: TGTGCCAGTAGTATAGTAGGGGGAACTGAGCAGTTCTTC. As protein: CASSIVGGTEQFF.

The chain recombines TRBV10-1 with TRBJ2-3, with TRBD2 matching over 10 bases. Trimming removed 7 bases from V and 2 bases from J; junction bases left unmatched: 15. The germline V gene encodes CDR1 WNHNN and CDR2 SYGVQD (reference sequence). The CDR3 consists of 18 residues. The CDR3 loop reads CASKRVAGGPLPTDTQYF. In nucleotides, the CDR3 is TGCGCCAGCAAGAGGGTAGCGGGAGGCCCGTTACCCACAGATACGCAGTATTTT.

J is TRBJ1-2 and V is TRBV9, with TRBD1 matching 9 bases. CDR3 length: 14 amino acids. The germline V gene encodes CDR1 SGDLS and CDR2 YYNGEE. The V segment lost 5 bases and the J segment 0 bases; nucleotides outside the gene matches: 2. CDR3 sequence: CASSGTGTNYGYTF. The CDR3 region has the DNA TGTGCCAGCAGTGGGACAGGGACTAACTATGGCTACACCTTC.

The chain carries TRBV27 and TRBJ2-2; TRBD2 agrees at 8 bases. The V and J ends lost 4 bases and 5 bases, in that order; junction bases with no gene match: 9. Germline V gene lookup returns CDR1 MNHEY and CDR2 SMNVEV (reference sequence). This CDR3 is 16 amino acids long. The CDR3 bases are TGTGCCAGCAGTTCACTAGCGGCCCAGGGGACCGGGGAGCTGTTTTTT. It codes for CASSSLAAQGTGELFF.

The chain is built from TRBV29-1 and TRBJ2-6; 9 positions match TRBD2. The length of the CDR3 is 18 residues. The germline gives CDR1 SQVTM, CDR2 ANQGSEA. The V segment lost 4 bases and the J segment 1 base; nucleotides outside the gene matches: 11. This CDR3 reads CSVVLNGGRVSGANVLTF. The CDR3 region has the DNA TGCAGCGTTGTTCTCAATGGCGGGAGGGTGTCTGGGGCCAACGTCCTGACTTTC.

V is TRBV12-3 or TRBV12-4 and J is TRBJ1-2; D possibly corresponds to TRBD1 (6 bases). The CDR3 runs to 12 residues. The V end lost 6 bases, the J end lost 8 bases, and 13 bases lay between the germline ends. The DNA for the CDR3 is TGTGCCAGCAGCACAGGGTTGCGAGGCTACACCTTC. It yields the protein CASSTGLRGYTF.

This rearrangement joins TRBV30 to TRBJ1-5, with D unresolved. Germline assignment: CDR1 GTSNPN and CDR2 SVGIG (reference sequence). The CDR3 is made up of 14 amino acids. V was trimmed by 0 bases and J by 6 bases, leaving 12 bases between them. The CDR3 bases are TGTGCCTGGAGTGTAGAGGGTCGGGCTCAGCCCCAGCATTTT. This gives the protein CAWSVEGRAQPQHF.

This clone has only a few counts. The rearrangement links TRBV3-1 (or the pseudogene TRBV3-2) to TRBJ2-7; perhaps TRBD2 as D (5 bases). This CDR3 contains 12 residues. Germline CDR1 and CDR2: LGHDT and YNNKEL (reference sequence). V was trimmed by 7 bases and J by 3 bases, leaving 10 bases between them. The CDR3 sequence: CASTPGGYEQYF. The CDR3 nucleotides read TGTGCCAGCACTCCCGGAGGCTACGAGCAGTACTTC.

This clone came up once. This chain links TRBV5-1 with TRBJ2-3, with a weak D call TRBD1 (5 bases). Germline V gene sequence: CDR1 SGHRS, CDR2 YFSETQ. The CDR3 covers 15 residues. The germline V and J ends were trimmed by 7 bases and 0 bases, with 15 bases remaining between them. Here the CDR3 DNA reads TGCGCCAGCGCCCAATCGACAGTCAGCACAGATACGCAGTATTTT. This gives the protein CASAQSTVSTDTQYF. Full variable domain (rest looked up from reference TRBV5-1 and TRBJ2-3): KAGVTQTPRYLIKTRGQQVTLSCSPISGHRSVSWYQQTPGQGLQFLFEYFSETQRNKGNFPGRFSGRQFSNSRSEMNVSTLELGDSALYLCASAQSTVSTDTQYFGPGTRLTVL.

There are a few counts of this clone. CDR3 nucleotide sequence: TGTGCCATCAGTGAGCGTCTTGCCTCAGCGACAGGGAACTATGGCTACACCTTC. Protein: CAISERLASATGNYGYTF. The gene calls are TRBV10-3 and TRBJ1-2, with 7 bases fitting TRBD1. This CDR3 has 18 amino acids. V was clipped by 2 bases and J by 2 bases; unmatched bases: 14. Germline-derived CDR1 and CDR2 are ENHRY and SYGVKD.

This chain links TRBV24-1 with TRBJ2-2; D not resolved. The CDR3 totals 12 residues. Per the germline V gene, CDR1 is KGHDR and CDR2 is SFDVKD. V dropped 4 bases and J dropped 5 bases, with 4 bases sitting between them. The CDR3 DNA reads as TGTGCCACCAGTGAACTTACCGGGGAGCTGTTTTTT. This translates into CATSELTGELFF.

V and J are TRBV5-1 and TRBJ2-7; 8 nucleotides align to TRBD2. The CDR3 loop spans 14 amino acids. V dropped 4 bases and J dropped 5; count of bases not matched to a gene: 8. CDR1 is SGHRS and CDR2 is YFSETQ in the germline V gene. CDR3 in DNA: TGCGCCAGCAGCAAACCGGGACTAGACGACGAGCAGTACTTC. This encodes CASSKPGLDDEQYF.

The V gene is TRBV7-9, the J gene TRBJ1-5; no reliable D call. The CDR3 loop spans 13 amino acids. CDR1 is SEHNR, CDR2 FQNEAQ, per germline (reference sequence). The V gene lost 3 bases and the J gene lost 5 bases, with 8 bases spanning the gap. CDR3 sequence (DNA): TGTGCCAGCAGCTTGGAGGGTGATCAGCCCCAGCATTTT. Translated: CASSLEGDQPQHF.

The chain carries TRBV6-5 and TRBJ2-7; TRBD1 aligns across 7 bases. This CDR3 is built from 15 residues. In germline, CDR1 is MNHEY, CDR2 SVGAGI. J lost 4 bases, V lost 6 bases, and 12 bases had no gene match. CDR3 nucleotides: TGTGCCAGCAGCCAGACAGGGAATGTGAAGTACGAGCAGTACTTC. Translating it yields CASSQTGNVKYEQYF.

The genes are TRBV6-5 and TRBJ1-1; 10 positions match TRBD1. With V trimmed by 4 bases and J by 3 bases, 2 bases remained unmatched. Germline V gene data show CDR1 as MNHEY and CDR2 as SVGAGI. The CDR3 extends over 14 amino acids. This CDR3 reads CASSFDRGHTEAFF. In DNA form, the CDR3 reads TGTGCCAGCAGTTTCGACAGGGGGCACACTGAAGCTTTCTTT.

This chain joins TRBV27 and TRBJ1-1, with D possibly TRBD1 on 5 matching bases. Germline lookup yields CDR1 MNHEY and CDR2 SMNVEV (reference sequence). Between the trimmed V and J ends, which lost 7 bases and 3 bases, there was a span of 15 bases. This CDR3 is built from 14 residues. CDR3 DNA sequence: TGTGCCAGCACGGCAGGGCTTGGGTACACTGAAGCTTTCTTT. Translation: CASTAGLGYTEAFF.

The gene calls are TRBV29-1 and TRBJ2-7; 13 bases agree with TRBD2. CDR3 length: 13 residues. J gave up 3 bases and V 5 bases, and 1 base lay outside the gene matches. The germline V gene encodes CDR1 SQVTM and CDR2 ANQGSEA. The CDR3, as DNA: TGCAGCGTTCGGACTAGCGGGAGCTACGAGCAGTACTTC. Its translation is CSVRTSGSYEQYF.

The chain joins TRBV29-1 to TRBJ2-5, with 9 bases fitting TRBD1. Germline V gene sequence: CDR1 SQVTM, CDR2 ANQGSEA. The CDR3 length is 15 residues. The DNA of the CDR3 is TGCAGTGCTTGGGGGACAGGGAGCATCCAAGAGACCCAGTACTTC. Its protein product is CSAWGTGSIQETQYF.

This clone was seen once. The V and J genes are TRBV27 and TRBJ2-5; 7 nucleotides line up with TRBD2. The CDR3 is 17 amino acids. The junction had 13 bases not matched to a gene; V was cut back by 4 bases and J by 2 bases. CDR1 is MNHEY, CDR2 SMNVEV, per germline (reference sequence). Here the CDR3 reads CASSSRAGVRVQETQYF. DNA of the CDR3: TGTGCCAGCAGTTCCCGGGCGGGAGTTAGGGTACAAGAGACCCAGTACTTC.

The V and J genes are TRBV7-2 and TRBJ1-2, with D unresolved. This CDR3 region has 13 residues. Germline values: CDR1 SGHTA, CDR2 FQGNSA. V was shortened by 2 bases and J by 1 base, with 5 bases between the two germline ends. Here the CDR3 reads CASSLSLNYGYTF. CDR3 nucleotide sequence: TGTGCCAGCAGCTTATCCCTTAACTATGGCTACACCTTC.

The J gene is TRBJ1-3, the V gene TRBV9; 8 bases line up with TRBD1. CDR3 length equals 16 residues. Germline loops: CDR1 SGDLS, CDR2 YYNGEE. Trimming at V came to 3 bases and at J to 7 bases, leaving 12 bases not matched to a gene. Here the CDR3 DNA reads TGTGCCAGCAGCGCCACAGGGGGTTTCAGGGGGAACACCATATATTTT. The encoded protein is CASSATGGFRGNTIYF.

The rearrangement joins TRBV29-1 to TRBJ2-7; 11 bases are a match to TRBD1. The ends lost 4 bases at V and 5 bases at J; junction bases unmatched: 7. Germline V gene lookup returns CDR1 SQVTM and CDR2 ANQGSEA. The CDR3 runs to 14 residues. CDR3 coding DNA: TGCAGCGTTGTAAGGGACAGGGGGGTCCACGAGCAGTACTTC. Translated: CSVVRDRGVHEQYF.

CDR3 bases: TGCAGCGTTGAAGAGCATCGTGGGACAGGGGGTGAGCAGTTCTTC. Protein: CSVEEHRGTGGEQFF. The chain recombines TRBV29-1 with TRBJ2-1; TRBD1 matches 11 bases. With V trimmed by 0 bases and J by 9 bases, 7 bases remained unmatched. The length of the CDR3 is 15 residues. Germline CDR1 and CDR2: SQVTM and ANQGSEA.

The chain uses TRBV28 and TRBJ1-6; D call uncertain. The germline V gene encodes CDR1 MDHEN and CDR2 SYDVKM. CDR3 size: 15 residues. Between the trimmed V and J ends, which lost 6 bases and 5 bases, there was a span of 14 bases. The CDR3 here is CASREYLRHNSPLHF. CDR3 nucleotide sequence: TGTGCCAGCAGGGAGTACCTACGACATAATTCACCCCTCCACTTT. Combining the CDR3 with reference TRBV28 and TRBJ1-6 gives the whole variable domain DVKVTQSSRYLVKRTGEKVFLECVQDMDHENMFWYRQDPGLGLRLIYFSYDVKMKEKGDIPEGYSVSREKKERFSLILESASTNQTSMYLCASREYLRHNSPLHFGNGTRLTVT.

The chain uses TRBV7-2 and TRBJ2-1; TRBD2 matches 10 bases. V lost 0 bases and J lost 8; bases outside the gene matches: 7. CDR1 and CDR2 (germline): SGHTA, FQGNSA. The CDR3 is made up of 16 amino acids. CDR3 coding DNA: TGTGCCAGCAGCTTAGCCTCCAGCGGGAGGGCCCATGAGCAGTTCTTC. Translating it yields CASSLASSGRAHEQFF.

This chain joins TRBV3-1 (or the pseudogene TRBV3-2) and TRBJ1-1, with 8 nucleotides matching TRBD1. The CDR3 has 13 amino acids. Germline values: CDR1 LGHDT, CDR2 YNNKEL (reference sequence). Losses at the gene ends were 4 bases for V and 8 bases for J; bases not matched to a gene: 6. DNA for the CDR3: TGTGCCAGCAGCCTCGGACAGGGTTCCGAAGCTTTCTTT. Amino acid sequence: CASSLGQGSEAFF.

V usage is TRBV3-1 (or the pseudogene TRBV3-2) and J usage is TRBJ2-2; D not certain. The V gene lost 3 bases and the J gene lost 4 bases, with 12 bases spanning the gap. The CDR3 totals 15 residues. The V gene's germline CDR1 is LGHDT and CDR2 YNNKEL (reference sequence). In nucleotides, the CDR3 is TGTGCCAGCAGCCATGGAGACCCGGCCACCGGGGAGCTGTTTTTT. It translates to CASSHGDPATGELFF.